This TCR beta chain was observed in a study of molecular identifiers for immune sequencing clone quantification. Study-wide points: For effector cells, clones above 20 RNA copies held over 99% of molecules; for naive cells, under 1%.

The V gene's germline CDR1 is SEHNR and CDR2 FQNEAQ (reference sequence). The CDR3 has 16 residues. V lost 3 bases and J lost 4; bases outside the gene matches: 9. Input for naive CD8 libraries was about 19,000 to 1,100,000 sorted cells; the RNA fraction used was 10%, 30% or 50%. Bulk TCR library preparation followed previously described methods with listed TCR primers. Each CDR3 protein gets one entry after TCRdb re-called the PCR reads with MiXCR. Of approximately 550,000 distinct CDR3 sequences in the sample, around a fifth are singletons; the top ten hold around 0.84%. This clonotype was detected many times. Antigen specificity is unknown.

The sequencing sample was made of naive CD8+ T cells from blood, with Jurkat cell RNA spiked in. Subset meaning: FACS-sorted CD8+CD4-CCR7+CD45RA+ naive T cells. This chain joins TRBV7-9 and TRBJ2-3; TRBD2 aligns across 8 bases. The receptor was isolated from a human donor in good health. Some libraries in this study had Jurkat cell RNA spiked in. CDR3 bases: TGTGCCAGCAGCTTTCAAGCGGGAGTATCGGCAGATACGCAGTATTTT. Protein sequence: CASSFQAGVSADTQYF.